The 28 T cell receptor beta chains reported below all come from one sample, sequenced in a study of cytomegalovirus exposure and HLA in healthy donors. The assay was immunoSEQ multiplex PCR, and TCRdb's table has in-frame clones only and misses some. The sample lists hundreds of thousands of clones; around nine tenths were seen once. Sequences were obtained from PBMCs. The source is a man aged 18 to 29 in good health and CMV-seronegative.

This clone is a singleton in its sample. CDR3 sequence reads: CASSEGTGMNYGYTF. In nucleotides, the CDR3 is TGTGCCAGCAGTGAAGGGACAGGGATGAACTATGGCTACACCTTC. The chain joins TRBV6-1 to TRBJ1-2; 8 bases match TRBD1. Germline CDR1 is MNHNS and CDR2 is SASEGT. With V trimmed by 1 base and J by 2 bases, 3 bases remained unmatched. The CDR3 is 15 amino acids.

This sequence joins TRBV18 and TRBJ1-5, with 8 bases aligning to TRBD1. Trimming took 8 bases from V and 1 from J; bases not matched to a gene: 19. CDR1 KGHSH and CDR2 LQKENI come from the germline V gene. This CDR3 spans 19 amino acids. DNA for the CDR3: TGTGCCAGCCCGACGTACCCTCAGGGGGCGAATGTGAGCAATCAGCCCCAGCATTTT. Translation gives CASPTYPQGANVSNQPQHF.

The chain has TRBV7-9 and TRBJ2-5, with 8 bases lining up with TRBD2. Germline CDR1 reads SEHNR; CDR2 reads FQNEAQ (reference sequence). J lost 7 bases, V lost 4 bases, and 17 bases had no gene match. The CDR3 spans 17 residues. The CDR3 loop reads CASSSPAGGRGGRTQYF. CDR3 bases: TGTGCCAGCAGCTCCCCGGCGGGGGGCCGCGGGGGCCGGACCCAGTACTTC.

The chain recombines TRBV27 with TRBJ2-7; no reliable D call. CDR1 MNHEY and CDR2 SMNVEV come from the germline V gene (reference sequence). The germline V and J ends were trimmed by 6 bases and 3 bases, with 12 bases remaining between them. This CDR3 is built from 13 residues. In DNA form, the CDR3 reads TGTGCCAGCAGCGCTATCGACAACTACGAGCAGTACTTC. This sequence encodes CASSAIDNYEQYF.

This clone was seen once. CDR3 bases: TGTGCCATCAGTGCCTCCGGGACTACTTACAATGAGCAGTTCTTC. It codes for CAISASGTTYNEQFF. This sequence joins TRBV10-3 and TRBJ2-1; 7 positions agree with TRBD2. In germline, CDR1 is ENHRY, CDR2 SYGVKD. CDR3 length: 15 amino acids. The J segment lost 4 bases and the V segment lost 4 bases, leaving 7 bases of the junction unmatched.

This CDR3 reads CASSVAGSGRVPDTQYF. The CDR3 DNA reads TGTGCCAGCAGCGTAGCCGGCAGCGGGAGAGTCCCAGATACGCAGTATTTT. The chain is built from TRBV9 and TRBJ2-3; 8 bases match TRBD2. The CDR3 runs to 17 residues. Germline V CDR1 and CDR2: SGDLS, YYNGEE. Trimming took 0 bases from V and 4 from J; bases not matched to a gene: 10. The entire variable domain, with the rest obtained from reference TRBV9 and TRBJ2-3, is as follows: DSGVTQTPKHLITATGQRVTLRCSPRSGDLSVYWYQQSLDQGLQFLIQYYNGEERAKGNILERFSAQQFPDLHSELNLSSLELGDSALYFCASSVAGSGRVPDTQYFGPGTRLTVL.

This chain uses TRBV5-1 with TRBJ2-2; D remains ambiguous. The germline gives CDR1 SGHRS, CDR2 YFSETQ. The CDR3 is 15 residues long. V lost 1 base to trimming and J lost 0 bases, with 7 bases between them. The CDR3 sequence: CASSLLSANTGELFF. DNA of the CDR3: TGCGCCAGCAGCTTGTTGTCCGCGAACACCGGGGAGCTGTTTTTT. Filled out from reference TRBV5-1 and TRBJ2-2, the complete variable domain reads KAGVTQTPRYLIKTRGQQVTLSCSPISGHRSVSWYQQTPGQGLQFLFEYFSETQRNKGNFPGRFSGRQFSNSRSEMNVSTLELGDSALYLCASSLLSANTGELFFGEGSRLTVL.

The chain recombines TRBV29-1 with TRBJ1-1; D gene unclear. V shed 4 bases and J shed 4 bases, with 7 bases lying between them. CDR3 length equals 11 residues. Germline values: CDR1 SQVTM, CDR2 ANQGSEA. For the CDR3, the DNA is TGCAGCGTTGTTCTCGGCACTGAAGCTTTCTTT. It specifies CSVVLGTEAFF.

The chain recombines TRBV7-8 with TRBJ1-2; 7 bases are a match to TRBD1. The CDR3 has 14 residues. Germline V lookup: CDR1 SGHVS, CDR2 FQNEAQ. Trimming cost V 0 bases and J 4 bases; bases outside gene matches: 2. This CDR3 reads CASSLAGTVYGYTF. CDR3 DNA: TGTGCCAGCAGCTTAGCGGGGACAGTCTATGGCTACACCTTC.

V is TRBV4-1 and J is TRBJ2-5; tentatively, D is TRBD2 (6 bases). V lost 4 bases, J lost 2 bases, and 14 bases lay in between. The germline CDR1 and CDR2 sequences are MGHRA and YSYEKL. The CDR3 has 15 residues. The CDR3 sequence: CASSPAGAPQETQYF. The CDR3 region has the DNA TGCGCCAGCAGCCCAGCGGGCGCCCCTCAAGAGACCCAGTACTTC.

The chain has TRBV6-4 and TRBJ2-7, with D possibly TRBD1 on 6 matching bases. CDR3 length equals 14 residues. Trimming left V 5 bases short and J 0 bases short, with 11 bases between. Per the germline V gene, CDR1 is MRHNA and CDR2 is SNTAGT. The CDR3 DNA follows: TGTGCCAGCAGTTACGGACAGAGCTCCTACGAGCAGTACTTC. Its translation: CASSYGQSSYEQYF.

This clone was picked up a small number of times. The chain employs TRBV5-1 and TRBJ1-1, with no clear D. Trimming stripped 1 base from V and 5 bases from J, with 12 bases between. The germline V gene encodes CDR1 SGHRS and CDR2 YFSETQ. CDR3 length: 14 residues. The CDR3 region has the DNA TGCGCCAGCAGCTTGTGGGCCCGCGAGACTGAAGCTTTCTTT. It specifies CASSLWARETEAFF. The variable domain in full, completed from reference TRBV5-1 and TRBJ1-1, reads KAGVTQTPRYLIKTRGQQVTLSCSPISGHRSVSWYQQTPGQGLQFLFEYFSETQRNKGNFPGRFSGRQFSNSRSEMNVSTLELGDSALYLCASSLWARETEAFFGQGTRLTVV.

The V call is TRBV5-8, the J call TRBJ2-7; maybe TRBD2 (5 bases). This CDR3 has 14 residues. Trimming removed 0 bases at V and 4 bases at J, with 11 bases between. Germline V lookup: CDR1 SGHTS, CDR2 YDEGEE. Written as DNA, the CDR3 is TGTGCCAGCAGCTTGGGAACTAGTAGGTACGAGCAGTACTTC. It specifies CASSLGTSRYEQYF.

The V call is TRBV11-3, the J call TRBJ2-7; D perhaps matches TRBD2 (6 bases). Between the trimmed V and J ends, which lost 4 bases and 5 bases, there was a span of 9 bases. The CDR3 runs to 12 residues. Looked up from germline, CDR1 is SGHNT and CDR2 is YENEEA. The CDR3 region has the DNA TGTGCCAGCAGCTCAACGGGGGACGAGCAGTACTTC. Its protein product is CASSSTGDEQYF. The full variable domain, in which reference TRBV11-3 and TRBJ2-7 provide the parts outside the CDR3, is EAGVVQSPRYKIIEKKQPVAFWCNPISGHNTLYWYLQNLGQGPELLIRYENEEAVDDSQLPKDRFSAERLKGVDSTLKIQPAELGDSAVYLCASSSTGDEQYFGPGTRLTVT.

This clone has only one observation. The junction departs from germline at one end; a sequencing error may be responsible. V usage is TRBV19 and J usage is TRBJ2-6, with TRBD1 matching 7 bases. This CDR3 comprises 15 residues. Germline V gene sequence: CDR1 LNHDA, CDR2 SQIVND (reference sequence). The CDR3 DNA reads TGTGCCAGTAATATACAGGGGAAGGGGGCCAACGTCCTGACTTTC. Amino acid sequence: CASNIQGKGANVLTF.

The rearrangement uses TRBV7-9 and TRBJ1-2, with D tentatively TRBD1 (5 bases). The germline V gene has CDR1 SEHNR and CDR2 FQNEAQ (reference sequence). Deletions cut 1 base from V and 8 bases from J, with 23 bases between. This CDR3 is built from 17 residues. The CDR3 DNA reads TGTGCCAGCAGCTTAGTTGGTCGCAGGGCTAGTTCTCGCGGCTACACCTTC. It translates to CASSLVGRRASSRGYTF.

The chain uses TRBV6-5 and TRBJ2-5, with 8 bases aligning to TRBD2. V gave up 6 bases and J gave up 5 bases; unmatched junction bases: 11. Germline assignment: CDR1 MNHEY and CDR2 SVGAGI. This CDR3 has 15 residues. Here the CDR3 DNA reads TGTGCCAGCAGCCCAACTTGGACTAGCCGGGAGACCCAGTACTTC. Residues: CASSPTWTSRETQYF.

The chain couples TRBV18 to TRBJ2-3; 14 positions match TRBD2. The germline CDR1 and CDR2 sequences are KGHSH and LQKENI. V shed 3 bases, J shed 6 bases, and the junction held 5 bases outside the gene matches. The length of the CDR3 is 16 residues. Here the CDR3 DNA reads TGTGCCAGCTCACCTAGGACTAGCGGGGGGCCGGATACGCAGTATTTT. Its translation is CASSPRTSGGPDTQYF.

The V gene is TRBV6-5, the J gene TRBJ1-1, with TRBD1 matching 8 bases. Germline V gene lookup returns CDR1 MNHEY and CDR2 SVGAGI. V lost 7 bases and J lost 4; bases outside the gene matches: 8. The CDR3 extends over 14 amino acids. The CDR3 spells CASKMDRDRTEAFF. The CDR3 DNA follows: TGTGCCAGCAAAATGGACAGGGATCGCACTGAAGCTTTCTTT.

V usage is TRBV5-4 and J usage is TRBJ2-7; D is possibly TRBD1 (7 bases). The germline V gene encodes CDR1 SGHNT and CDR2 YYREEE (reference sequence). The V end lost 4 bases, the J end lost 3 bases, and 17 bases lay between the germline ends. The CDR3 sequence is 15 residues long. DNA of the CDR3: TGTGCCAGCAGCCCCGGAGGAGGGGGCATCTACGAGCAGTACTTC. Amino acids: CASSPGGGGIYEQYF.

The table lists this clone with a count of one. The chain links TRBV5-1 to TRBJ2-2; 7 bases map to TRBD2. The CDR3 has 16 residues. V lost 2 bases, J lost 2 bases, and 6 bases stayed unmatched. Germline V gene lookup returns CDR1 SGHRS and CDR2 YFSETQ. This CDR3 is CASSFPSGANTGELFF. CDR3 in DNA: TGCGCCAGCAGCTTCCCTAGCGGAGCAAACACCGGGGAGCTGTTTTTT.

The chain links TRBV10-3 to TRBJ1-1; D is possibly TRBD1 (5 bases). The V end was cut by 10 bases, the J end by 3 bases, with 15 bases between. CDR1 is ENHRY, CDR2 SYGVKD, per germline. This CDR3 spans 13 amino acids. CDR3 in DNA: TGTGCCAGCTTAAGGGGCCGAGACACTGAAGCTTTCTTT. It yields the protein CASLRGRDTEAFF.

The rearrangement uses TRBV7-7 and TRBJ2-5; tentatively, D is TRBD1 (5 bases). The V gene's germline CDR1 is SSHAT and CDR2 FNYEAQ (reference sequence). The CDR3 has 17 amino acids. Trimming took 1 base from V and 2 from J, leaving 17 bases between them. CDR3: CASSLGTLIPGQETQYF. The CDR3, as DNA: TGTGCCAGCAGCTTAGGGACGTTGATACCAGGGCAAGAGACCCAGTACTTC.

The J gene is TRBJ2-1, the V gene TRBV4-2; 13 bases fit TRBD2. Per the germline V gene, CDR1 is LGHNA and CDR2 is YNFKEQ. The CDR3 spans 21 residues. The V segment lost 0 bases and the J segment 5 bases; nucleotides outside the gene matches: 16. The CDR3 protein is CASSQEDLGGLAGAGHNEQFF. The DNA for the CDR3 is TGTGCCAGCAGCCAAGAAGATCTGGGAGGACTAGCGGGAGCGGGGCACAATGAGCAGTTCTTC.

This chain joins TRBV18 and TRBJ2-2; possible D gene TRBD1, 6 bases. The CDR3 extends over 15 amino acids. The germline CDR1 and CDR2 sequences are KGHSH and LQKENI. V was pared by 1 base and J by 2 bases, with 8 bases between. Here the CDR3 DNA reads TGTGCCAGCTCACCACGGACAGCTAACACCGGGGAGCTGTTTTTT. Its protein is CASSPRTANTGELFF.

This chain joins TRBV4-3 and TRBJ2-2; D gene uncertain. The germline CDR1 and CDR2 sequences are LGHNA and YSLEER. The ends were cut back, 1 base at V and 8 bases at J, with 5 bases in the middle. CDR3 length: 12 residues. CDR3 DNA sequence: TGCGCCAGCAGCCAAGCGAGGGGGGAGCTGTTTTTT. The encoded protein is CASSQARGELFF.

CDR3 protein: CASSSTGRELFF. As DNA, the CDR3 is TGCGCCAGCAGCTCGACAGGGAGGGAGCTGTTTTTT. The V gene is TRBV5-1, the J gene TRBJ2-2; 7 bases map to TRBD1. This CDR3 contains 12 residues. Per germline, CDR1 SGHRS and CDR2 YFSETQ. Losses at the gene ends were 3 bases for V and 9 bases for J; bases not matched to a gene: 2.

This chain links TRBV11-2 with TRBJ2-3; 10 bases are a match to TRBD1. Trimming cost V 5 bases and J 6 bases; bases outside gene matches: 5. Germline CDR1 and CDR2: SGHAT and FQNNGV. The CDR3 runs 14 residues. The CDR3 is CASSPGQGGDTQYF. DNA of the CDR3: TGTGCCAGCAGCCCTGGACAGGGGGGGGATACGCAGTATTTT.